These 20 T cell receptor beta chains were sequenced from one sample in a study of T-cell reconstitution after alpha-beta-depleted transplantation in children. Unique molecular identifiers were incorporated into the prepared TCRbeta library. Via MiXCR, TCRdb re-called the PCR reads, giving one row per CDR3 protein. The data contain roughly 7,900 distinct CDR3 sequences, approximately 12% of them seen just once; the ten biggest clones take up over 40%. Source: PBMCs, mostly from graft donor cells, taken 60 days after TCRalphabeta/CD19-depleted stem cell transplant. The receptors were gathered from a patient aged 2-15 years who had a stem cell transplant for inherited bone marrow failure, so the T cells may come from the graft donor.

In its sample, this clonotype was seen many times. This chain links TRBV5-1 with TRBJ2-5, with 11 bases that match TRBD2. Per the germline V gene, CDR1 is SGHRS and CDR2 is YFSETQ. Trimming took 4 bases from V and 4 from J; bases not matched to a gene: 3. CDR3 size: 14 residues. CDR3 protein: CASSKGLAVETQYF. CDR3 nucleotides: TGCGCCAGCAGCAAGGGACTAGCGGTAGAGACCCAGTACTTC. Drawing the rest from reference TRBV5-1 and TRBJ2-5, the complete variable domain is KAGVTQTPRYLIKTRGQQVTLSCSPISGHRSVSWYQQTPGQGLQFLFEYFSETQRNKGNFPGRFSGRQFSNSRSEMNVSTLELGDSALYLCASSKGLAVETQYFGPGTRLLVL.

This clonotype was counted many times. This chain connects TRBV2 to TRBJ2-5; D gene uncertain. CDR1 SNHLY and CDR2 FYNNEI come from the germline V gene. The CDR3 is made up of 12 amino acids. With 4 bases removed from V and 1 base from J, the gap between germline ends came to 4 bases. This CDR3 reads CASSGSQETQYF. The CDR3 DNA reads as TGTGCCAGCAGTGGTAGCCAAGAGACCCAGTACTTC.

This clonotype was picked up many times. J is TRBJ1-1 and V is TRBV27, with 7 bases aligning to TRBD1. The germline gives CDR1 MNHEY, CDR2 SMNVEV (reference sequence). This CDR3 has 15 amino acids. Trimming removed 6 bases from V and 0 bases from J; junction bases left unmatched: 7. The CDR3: CASRRGRIMNTEAFF. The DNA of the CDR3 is TGTGCCAGCAGGAGGGGGCGGATCATGAACACTGAAGCTTTCTTT.

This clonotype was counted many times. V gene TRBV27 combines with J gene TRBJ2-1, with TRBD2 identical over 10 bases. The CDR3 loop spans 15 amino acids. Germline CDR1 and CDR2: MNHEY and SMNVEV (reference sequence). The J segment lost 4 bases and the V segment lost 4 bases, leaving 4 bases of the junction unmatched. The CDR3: CASSSGLAVYNEQFF. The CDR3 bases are TGTGCCAGCAGTTCCGGACTAGCGGTTTACAATGAGCAGTTCTTC.

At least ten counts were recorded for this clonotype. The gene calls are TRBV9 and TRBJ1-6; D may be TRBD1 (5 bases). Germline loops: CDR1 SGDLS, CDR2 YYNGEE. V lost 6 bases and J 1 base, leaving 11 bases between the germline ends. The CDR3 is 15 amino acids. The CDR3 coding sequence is TGTGCCAGCATGAAGGGACCGTCCTATAATTCACCCCTCCACTTT. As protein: CASMKGPSYNSPLHF.

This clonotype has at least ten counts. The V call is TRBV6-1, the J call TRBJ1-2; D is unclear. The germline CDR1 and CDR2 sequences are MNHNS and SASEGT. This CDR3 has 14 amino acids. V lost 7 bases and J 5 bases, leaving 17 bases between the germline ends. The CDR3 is CASMKSPALYGYTF. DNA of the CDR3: TGTGCCAGCATGAAGAGTCCGGCCCTATATGGCTACACCTTC.

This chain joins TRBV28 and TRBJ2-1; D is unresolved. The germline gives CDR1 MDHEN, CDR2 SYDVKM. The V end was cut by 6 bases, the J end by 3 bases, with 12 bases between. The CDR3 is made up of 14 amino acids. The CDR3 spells CASSRGVLYNEQFF. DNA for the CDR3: TGTGCCAGCAGCCGAGGTGTCCTCTACAATGAGCAGTTCTTC.

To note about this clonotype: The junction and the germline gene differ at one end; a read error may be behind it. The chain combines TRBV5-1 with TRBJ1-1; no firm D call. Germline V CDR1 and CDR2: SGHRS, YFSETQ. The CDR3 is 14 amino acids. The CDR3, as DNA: TGCGCCAGTAGGCGCTGGGAGGGTAACATTGAAGCTTTCTTT. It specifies CASRRWEGNIEAFF.

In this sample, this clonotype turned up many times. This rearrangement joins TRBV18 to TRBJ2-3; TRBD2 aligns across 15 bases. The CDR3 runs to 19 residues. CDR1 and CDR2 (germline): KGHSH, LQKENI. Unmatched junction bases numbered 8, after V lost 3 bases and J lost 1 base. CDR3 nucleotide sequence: TGTGCCAGCTCACCCGGGACTAGCGGGAGGATATTCGGCACAGATACGCAGTATTTT. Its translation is CASSPGTSGRIFGTDTQYF.

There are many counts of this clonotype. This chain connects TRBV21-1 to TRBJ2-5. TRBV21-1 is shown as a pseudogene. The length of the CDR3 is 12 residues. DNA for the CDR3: TGTGCCAGCCTACGGGGCCAAGAGACCCAGTACTTC. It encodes CASLRGQETQYF.

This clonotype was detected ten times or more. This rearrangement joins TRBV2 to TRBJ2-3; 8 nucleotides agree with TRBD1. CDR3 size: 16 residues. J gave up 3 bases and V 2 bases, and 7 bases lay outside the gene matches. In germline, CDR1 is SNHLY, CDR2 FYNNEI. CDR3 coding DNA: TGTGCCAGCAGTGAATTTGCAGGGGGCGCGACAGATACGCAGTATTTT. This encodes CASSEFAGGATDTQYF.

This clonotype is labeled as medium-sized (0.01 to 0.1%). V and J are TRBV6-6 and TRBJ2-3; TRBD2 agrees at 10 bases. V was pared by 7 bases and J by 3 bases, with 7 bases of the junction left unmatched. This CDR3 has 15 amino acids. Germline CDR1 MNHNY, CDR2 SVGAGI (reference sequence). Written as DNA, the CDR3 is TGTGCCAGCACTCAGACTAGCGGGCTAACAGATACGCAGTATTTT. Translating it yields CASTQTSGLTDTQYF.

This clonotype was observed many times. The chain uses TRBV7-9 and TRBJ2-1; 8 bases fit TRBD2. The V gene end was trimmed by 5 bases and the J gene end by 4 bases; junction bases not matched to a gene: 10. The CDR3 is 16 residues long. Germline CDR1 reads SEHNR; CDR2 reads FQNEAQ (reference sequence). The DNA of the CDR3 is TGTGCCAGCAGCCTAACCGGGACTAGAGATTACAATGAGCAGTTCTTC. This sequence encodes CASSLTGTRDYNEQFF. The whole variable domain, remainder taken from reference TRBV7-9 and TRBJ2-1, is DTGVSQNPRHKITKRGQNVTFRCDPISEHNRLYWYRQTLGQGPEFLTYFQNEAQLEKSRLLSDRFSAERPKGSFSTLEIQRTEQGDSAMYLCASSLTGTRDYNEQFFGPGTRLTVL.

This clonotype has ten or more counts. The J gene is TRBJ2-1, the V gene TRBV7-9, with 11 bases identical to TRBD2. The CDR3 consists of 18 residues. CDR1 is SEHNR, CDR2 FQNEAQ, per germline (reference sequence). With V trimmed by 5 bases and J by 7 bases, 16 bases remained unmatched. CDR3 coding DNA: TGTGCCAGCAGCCCCCCACCGAGACTAGCGGGAAGGTCGAATGAGCAGTTCTTC. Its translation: CASSPPPRLAGRSNEQFF. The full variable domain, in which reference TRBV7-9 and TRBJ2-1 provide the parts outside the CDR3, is DTGVSQNPRHKITKRGQNVTFRCDPISEHNRLYWYRQTLGQGPEFLTYFQNEAQLEKSRLLSDRFSAERPKGSFSTLEIQRTEQGDSAMYLCASSPPPRLAGRSNEQFFGPGTRLTVL.

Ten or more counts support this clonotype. The CDR3 DNA follows: TGCGCCAGCAGCCTCAGACTAGTCACAGATACGCAGTATTTT. Translated: CASSLRLVTDTQYF. V and J are TRBV5-1 and TRBJ2-3, with TRBD2 as a possible D gene (6 bases). Germline CDR1 is SGHRS and CDR2 is YFSETQ. V lost 4 bases to trimming and J lost 2 bases, with 11 bases between them. This CDR3 has 14 residues.

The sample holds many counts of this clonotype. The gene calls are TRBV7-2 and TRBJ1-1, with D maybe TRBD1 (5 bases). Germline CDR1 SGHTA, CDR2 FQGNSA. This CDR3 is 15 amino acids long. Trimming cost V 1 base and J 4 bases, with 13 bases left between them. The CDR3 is CASSLVTGGTTEAFF. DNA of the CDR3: TGTGCCAGCAGCTTAGTTACAGGTGGGACCACTGAAGCTTTCTTT.

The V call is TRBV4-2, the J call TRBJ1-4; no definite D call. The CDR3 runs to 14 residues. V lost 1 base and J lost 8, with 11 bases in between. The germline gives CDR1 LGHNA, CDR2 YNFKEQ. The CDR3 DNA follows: TGTGCCAGCAGCCAAGGGGAGGTAGCCGAAAAACTGTTTTTT. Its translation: CASSQGEVAEKLFF.

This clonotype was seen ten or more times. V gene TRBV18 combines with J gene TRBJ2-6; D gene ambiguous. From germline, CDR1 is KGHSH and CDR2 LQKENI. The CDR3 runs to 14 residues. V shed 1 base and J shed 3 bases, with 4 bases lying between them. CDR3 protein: CASSPRFGANVLTF. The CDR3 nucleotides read TGTGCCAGCTCACCACGTTTTGGGGCCAACGTCCTGACTTTC.

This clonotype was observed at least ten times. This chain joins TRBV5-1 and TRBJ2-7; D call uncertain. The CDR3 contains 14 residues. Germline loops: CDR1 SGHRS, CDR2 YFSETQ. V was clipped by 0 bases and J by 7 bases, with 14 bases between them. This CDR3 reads CASSLAVLGGEQYF. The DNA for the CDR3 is TGCGCCAGCAGCTTGGCGGTTCTAGGCGGTGAGCAGTACTTC.

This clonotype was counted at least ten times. The CDR3 DNA reads as TGCAGTGCCGGGCAGGGGGTATATTCACCCCTCCACTTT. Its translation is CSAGQGVYSPLHF. This chain joins TRBV20-1 and TRBJ1-6; 7 nucleotides align to TRBD1. The CDR3 consists of 13 residues. Germline-derived CDR1 and CDR2 are DFQATT and SNEGSKA (reference sequence). J gave up 8 bases and V 6 bases, and 7 bases lay outside the gene matches.